These 7 T cell receptor beta chains originate from one sample sequenced in a study of shared clonotypes between healthy human individuals. Sequencing was performed with immunoSEQ multiplex PCR; in TCRdb, only in-frame clones are kept and a portion is missing. The sample contains some 2,500,000 clones, 93% of which appear only once. Material: naive CD4+ T cells from PBMCs. Indicated subset: CD45RA+ positively selected. These receptors were obtained from a man aged 18 to 29 in good health. Some clones in this sample may be carry-over from other donors' samples.

As regards this clone: This CDR3 is also generated by other DNA sequences in the sample. The chain is built from TRBV29-1 and TRBJ2-1; no reliable D call. Germline CDR1 reads SQVTM; CDR2 reads ANQGSEA. CDR3 length equals 13 residues. V was shortened by 1 base and J by 0 bases, with 4 bases between the two germline ends. CDR3 bases: TGCAGCGTTGAAGGGGGCTCCTACAATGAGCAGTTCTTC. Its protein product is CSVEGGSYNEQFF.

The rearrangement links TRBV11-1 to TRBJ2-5, with TRBD1 identical over 8 bases. Trimming took 5 bases from V and 5 from J; bases not matched to a gene: 7. This CDR3 region has 14 residues. The germline V gene has CDR1 SGHAT and CDR2 FQDESV (reference sequence). CDR3 DNA sequence: TGTGCCAGCAGCCCGGACAGGGTCGTTGAGACCCAGTACTTC. It specifies CASSPDRVVETQYF. Looking up the rest from reference TRBV11-1 and TRBJ2-5 gives the full variable domain: EAEVAQSPRYKITEKSQAVAFWCDPISGHATLYWYRQILGQGPELLVQFQDESVVDDSQLPKDRFSAERLKGVDSTLKIQPAELGDSAMYLCASSPDRVVETQYFGPGTRLLVL.

The chain uses TRBV19 and TRBJ2-2; TRBD1 matches at 12 bases. Germline V gene data show CDR1 as LNHDA and CDR2 as SQIVND (reference sequence). CDR3 length equals 17 residues. V was clipped by 8 bases and J by 7 bases; unmatched bases: 14. Here the CDR3 DNA reads TGTGCCAGTTCCCGAACCCGGGACAGGGGGCTTGACGGGGAGCTGTTTTTT. Translation: CASSRTRDRGLDGELFF. Together with reference TRBV19 and TRBJ2-2, the CDR3 gives the full variable domain: DGGITQSPKYLFRKEGQNVTLSCEQNLNHDAMYWYRQDPGQGLRLIYYSQIVNDFQKGDIAEGYSVSREKKESFPLTVTSAQKNPTAFYLCASSRTRDRGLDGELFFGEGSRLTVL.

V usage is TRBV27 and J usage is TRBJ2-7; no definite D call. CDR3 length: 17 amino acids. Germline assignment: CDR1 MNHEY and CDR2 SMNVEV (reference sequence). Deletions cut 5 bases from V and 2 bases from J, with 22 bases between. This chain's CDR3 is CASSPSSASAFPYEQYF. The CDR3, as DNA: TGTGCCAGCAGTCCCTCCTCTGCCTCAGCGTTCCCCTACGAGCAGTACTTC.

In regard to this clone: Additional DNA sequences in this sample encode the identical CDR3. The V and J genes are TRBV5-1 and TRBJ2-3, with a weak D call TRBD2 (6 bases). The CDR3 length is 14 residues. The V gene's germline CDR1 is SGHRS and CDR2 YFSETQ. Between the trimmed V and J ends, which lost 0 bases and 3 bases, there was a span of 8 bases. The CDR3 here is CASSLGLVTDTQYF. CDR3 in DNA: TGCGCCAGCAGCTTGGGACTAGTTACAGATACGCAGTATTTT.

This clone was counted only a few times. V gene TRBV9 combines with J gene TRBJ1-1; D gene unclear. The CDR3 is 14 residues long. With 3 bases removed from V and 1 base from J, the gap between germline ends came to 10 bases. Looked up from germline, CDR1 is SGDLS and CDR2 is YYNGEE. In nucleotides, the CDR3 is TGTGCCAGCAGCGCCCACAGTCAGAACACTGAAGCTTTCTTT. It is translated as CASSAHSQNTEAFF.

The chain combines TRBV9 with TRBJ2-6, with D tentatively TRBD2 (5 bases). The CDR3 has 15 amino acids. The V end lost 4 bases, the J end lost 4 bases, and 12 bases lay between the germline ends. The germline CDR1 and CDR2 sequences are SGDLS and YYNGEE. CDR3 coding DNA: TGTGCCAGCAGCCCGACGGGGTCGGGGGCCAACGTCCTGACTTTC. This sequence encodes CASSPTGSGANVLTF. Looking up the rest from reference TRBV9 and TRBJ2-6 gives the full variable domain: DSGVTQTPKHLITATGQRVTLRCSPRSGDLSVYWYQQSLDQGLQFLIQYYNGEERAKGNILERFSAQQFPDLHSELNLSSLELGDSALYFCASSPTGSGANVLTFGAGSRLTVL.